The 20 T cell receptor beta chains presented below share a single source sample, sequenced in a study of CD8+ T cells in alopecia areata. Sample treatment: oral pan-JAK inhibitor, 5-10 mg twice daily. RNA, once extracted, was reverse transcribed into cDNA for use as the sequencing template. Only in-frame clones appear in the TCRdb table, and some are missing; sequencing was by immunoSEQ multiplex PCR. The sample yields around 100,000 clones, less than 70% seen once. The source material was CD4+ T cells sorted from blood, sampled at week 24, from a patient treated with tofacitinib. The receptors here all came from a human donor with alopecia areata.

V gene TRBV5-6 combines with J gene TRBJ1-1, with TRBD1 as a possible D gene (5 bases). Per germline, CDR1 SGHDT and CDR2 YYEEEE. Trimming took 2 bases from V and 5 from J, leaving 13 bases between them. This CDR3 has 14 residues. CDR3 DNA: TGTGCCAGCAGCTTCCGGGACGGCGGGACTGAAGCTTTCTTT. Residues: CASSFRDGGTEAFF.

This chain uses TRBV7-2 with TRBJ1-6; D is ambiguous. The CDR3 has 14 amino acids. V lost 1 base, J lost 9 bases, and 10 bases lay in between. Germline V gene data show CDR1 as SGHTA and CDR2 as FQGNSA. CDR3 protein: CASSLGHKASPLHF. CDR3 DNA: TGTGCCAGCAGCTTAGGACACAAAGCTTCACCCCTCCACTTT.

This clone has more than one count but fewer than ten. The V call is TRBV19, the J call TRBJ2-1; D is uncertain. CDR3 length equals 16 residues. CDR1 is LNHDA, CDR2 SQIVND, per germline (reference sequence). Trimming shortened V by 4 bases and J by 5 bases, and 18 bases separated the two germline ends. The CDR3 here is CASSKQWERVHNEQFF. The CDR3 bases are TGTGCCAGTAGTAAACAATGGGAACGGGTACACAATGAGCAGTTCTTC.

The CDR3 loop is CASSEGYTQYF. The CDR3 DNA follows: TGTGCCAGCAGTGAAGGGTATACGCAGTATTTT. The chain links TRBV2 to TRBJ2-3, with D uncertain. Germline CDR1 and CDR2: SNHLY and FYNNEI. This CDR3 region has 11 residues. Trimming removed 1 base at V and 7 bases at J, with 3 bases between.

The V call is TRBV5-1, the J call TRBJ1-2, with a possible D match to TRBD1 (6 bases). In germline, CDR1 is SGHRS, CDR2 YFSETQ. This CDR3 region has 13 residues. The germline V and J ends were trimmed by 4 bases and 3 bases, with 10 bases remaining between them. CDR3 DNA: TGCGCCAGCAGCGCCTCAGGGGACTATGGCTACACCTTC. Its protein is CASSASGDYGYTF.

This clone was counted between two and nine times. This chain connects TRBV13 to TRBJ1-2, with D uncertain. Germline CDR1 PRHDT, CDR2 FYEKMQ (reference sequence). The CDR3 totals 14 residues. V was clipped by 5 bases and J by 3 bases, with 13 bases between them. The CDR3 reads CASSPRPGDYGYTF. CDR3 coding DNA: TGTGCCAGCAGCCCACGCCCCGGGGACTATGGCTACACCTTC.

This chain connects TRBV11-2 to TRBJ2-5, with D perhaps matching TRBD1 (5 bases). The CDR3 length is 14 residues. The germline V gene has CDR1 SGHAT and CDR2 FQNNGV. V lost 1 base and J 1 base, leaving 7 bases between the germline ends. The CDR3 nucleotides are TGTGCCAGCAGCTTAGCTCAGGGCCAAGAGACCCAGTACTTC. This encodes CASSLAQGQETQYF.

This clone was picked up many times. The V gene is TRBV5-1, the J gene TRBJ2-3; 9 bases are a match to TRBD1. The CDR3 is 16 amino acids. CDR1 and CDR2 (germline): SGHRS, YFSETQ. Losses at the gene ends were 5 bases for V and 0 bases for J; bases not matched to a gene: 7. CDR3 sequence: CASRPRDRASTDTQYF. CDR3 nucleotide sequence: TGCGCCAGCAGACCACGGGACAGGGCGAGCACAGATACGCAGTATTTT.

The chain couples TRBV7-9 to TRBJ2-4; TRBD1 agrees at 8 bases. The CDR3 length is 14 residues. With 8 bases clipped from V and 7 bases from J, the junction kept 10 bases outside the gene matches. Germline values: CDR1 SEHNR, CDR2 FQNEAQ (reference sequence). The CDR3 coding sequence is TGTGCCAGCGCACAGGGGCAGGGGGCGAACATTCAGTACTTC. It codes for CASAQGQGANIQYF.

The chain couples TRBV14 to TRBJ2-6; D unresolved. Looked up from germline, CDR1 is SGHDN and CDR2 is FVKESK. The CDR3 is made up of 17 amino acids. Between the trimmed V and J ends, which lost 4 bases and 1 base, there was a span of 14 bases. The CDR3 spells CASSRNLLTSGANVLTF. The CDR3 DNA follows: TGTGCCAGCAGCCGGAACCTACTGACTTCTGGGGCCAACGTCCTGACTTTC.

The J gene is TRBJ2-7, the V gene TRBV4-3; no clear D gene. V lost 6 bases and J 2 bases, leaving 11 bases between the germline ends. Germline CDR1 and CDR2: LGHNA and YSLEER. This CDR3 is 13 amino acids long. This CDR3 is CASSLDPAYEQYF. CDR3 nucleotides: TGCGCCAGCAGTTTAGACCCGGCCTACGAGCAGTACTTC.

The V call is TRBV5-1, the J call TRBJ2-3, with D perhaps matching TRBD1 (6 bases). CDR3 length: 14 amino acids. CDR1 and CDR2 (germline): SGHRS, YFSETQ. V gave up 4 bases and J gave up 2 bases, with 11 bases separating them. The CDR3 DNA follows: TGCGCCAGCAGCGCAGGGGCCCTCACAGATACGCAGTATTTT. Protein product: CASSAGALTDTQYF.

This sequence joins TRBV6-5 and TRBJ2-2, with D uncertain. V lost 5 bases and J lost 1, with 8 bases in between. Germline V CDR1 and CDR2: MNHEY, SVGAGI. CDR3 length: 14 amino acids. CDR3 amino acids: CASSSSWNTGELFF. The DNA for the CDR3 is TGTGCCAGCAGTAGCTCCTGGAACACCGGGGAGCTGTTTTTT.

This chain joins TRBV29-1 and TRBJ2-1; 9 nucleotides line up with TRBD2. The CDR3 contains 13 residues. The V gene end was trimmed by 6 bases and the J gene end by 7 bases; junction bases not matched to a gene: 7. The V gene's germline CDR1 is SQVTM and CDR2 ANQGSEA. Written as DNA, the CDR3 is TGCAGCGTCCCGTGGCGGGGGGGTAATGAGCAGTTCTTC. Amino acid sequence: CSVPWRGGNEQFF.

The rearrangement joins TRBV4-2 to TRBJ2-2; 11 positions agree with TRBD2. CDR3 length: 16 residues. V gave up 0 bases and J gave up 6 bases; unmatched junction bases: 3. Germline CDR1 is LGHNA and CDR2 is YNFKEQ. The CDR3 protein is CASSQDGSGGAGELFF. Here the CDR3 DNA reads TGTGCCAGCAGCCAAGACGGTAGCGGGGGGGCCGGGGAGCTGTTTTTT.

Written as DNA, the CDR3 is TGTGCCACCGGAGGGGGACCCTACGAGCAGTACTTC. Its translation: CATGGGPYEQYF. The chain links TRBV7-2 to TRBJ2-7; either TRBD1 or TRBD2 may supply D (6 bases each). V shed 10 bases and J shed 2 bases, with 12 bases lying between them. Germline CDR1 is SGHTA and CDR2 is FQGNSA. This CDR3 comprises 12 residues.

The chain combines TRBV5-1 with TRBJ2-5; a weak D match, TRBD2 (6 bases). V was pared by 4 bases and J by 2 bases, with 9 bases between. The CDR3 is made up of 13 amino acids. Germline-derived CDR1 and CDR2 are SGHRS and YFSETQ. CDR3: CASSPGGQETQYF. CDR3 nucleotide sequence: TGCGCCAGCAGCCCCGGGGGACAAGAGACCCAGTACTTC. The variable domain in full, completed from reference TRBV5-1 and TRBJ2-5, reads KAGVTQTPRYLIKTRGQQVTLSCSPISGHRSVSWYQQTPGQGLQFLFEYFSETQRNKGNFPGRFSGRQFSNSRSEMNVSTLELGDSALYLCASSPGGQETQYFGPGTRLLVL.

The genes are TRBV2 and TRBJ2-3; 10 bases are shared with TRBD2. The trim removed 6 bases at V and 0 bases at J, leaving 9 bases unmatched. Germline CDR1 reads SNHLY; CDR2 reads FYNNEI. This CDR3 comprises 17 residues. CDR3 protein: CASRASTGLASTDTQYF. The DNA of the CDR3 is TGTGCCAGCAGAGCAAGTACGGGACTAGCGAGCACAGATACGCAGTATTTT.

The chain links TRBV23-1 to TRBJ2-7, with unresolved D. TRBV23-1 is classed as an ORF, of uncertain function. This CDR3 region has 11 residues. V was cut by 4 bases and J by 3 bases, with 4 bases left in between. For the CDR3, the DNA is TGCGCCAGCAGTCCCAACTACGAGCAGTACTTC. Amino acid sequence: CASSPNYEQYF.

In nucleotides, the CDR3 is TGTGCCAGCAGCCTCGGAGCTGGCTCCTACGAGCAGTACTTC. Its translation: CASSLGAGSYEQYF. The chain uses TRBV9 and TRBJ2-7, with D unclear. The length of the CDR3 is 14 residues. In germline, CDR1 is SGDLS, CDR2 YYNGEE. Trimming took off 4 bases at V and 0 bases at J, with 11 bases between the two ends.